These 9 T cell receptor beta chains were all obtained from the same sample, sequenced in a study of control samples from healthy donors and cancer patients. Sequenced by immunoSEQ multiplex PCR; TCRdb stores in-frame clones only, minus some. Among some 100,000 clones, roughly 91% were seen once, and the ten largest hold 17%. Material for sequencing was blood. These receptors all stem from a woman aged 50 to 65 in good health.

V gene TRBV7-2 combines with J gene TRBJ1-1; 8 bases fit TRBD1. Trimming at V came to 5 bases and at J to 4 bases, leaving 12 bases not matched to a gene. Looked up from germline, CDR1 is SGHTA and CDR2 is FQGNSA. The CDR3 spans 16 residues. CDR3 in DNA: TGTGCCAGCAGCCCCGGTGATGCCAGGGGGCGCACTGAAGCTTTCTTT. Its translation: CASSPGDARGRTEAFF.

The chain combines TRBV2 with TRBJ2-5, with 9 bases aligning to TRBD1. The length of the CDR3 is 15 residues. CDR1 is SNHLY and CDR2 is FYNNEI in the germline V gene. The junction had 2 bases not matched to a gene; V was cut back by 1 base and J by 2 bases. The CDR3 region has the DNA TGTGCCAGCAGTGAAGGTGGGACAGGGCAAGAGACCCAGTACTTC. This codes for CASSEGGTGQETQYF.

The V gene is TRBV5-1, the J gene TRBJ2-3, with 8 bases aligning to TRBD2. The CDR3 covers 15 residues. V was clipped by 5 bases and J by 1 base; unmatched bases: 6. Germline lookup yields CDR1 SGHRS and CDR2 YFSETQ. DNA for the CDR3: TGCGCCAGCAGGGTTCAGACTAGCGGCACAGATACGCAGTATTTT. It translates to CASRVQTSGTDTQYF.

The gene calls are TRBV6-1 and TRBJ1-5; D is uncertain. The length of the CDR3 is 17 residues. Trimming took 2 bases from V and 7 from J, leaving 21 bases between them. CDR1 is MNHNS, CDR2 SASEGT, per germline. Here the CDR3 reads CASSELSNIRGGQPQHF. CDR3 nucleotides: TGTGCCAGCAGTGAACTGTCCAATATCCGGGGTGGGCAGCCCCAGCATTTT.

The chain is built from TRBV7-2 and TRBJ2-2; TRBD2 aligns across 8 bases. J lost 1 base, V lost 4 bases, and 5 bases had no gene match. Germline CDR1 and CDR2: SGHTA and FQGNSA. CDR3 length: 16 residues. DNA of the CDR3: TGTGCCAGCAGCTCCCGCCGGGGGGGGAACACCGGGGAGCTGTTTTTT. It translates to CASSSRRGGNTGELFF. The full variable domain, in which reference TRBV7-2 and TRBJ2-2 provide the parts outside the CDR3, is GAGVSQSPSNKVTEKGKDVELRCDPISGHTALYWYRQSLGQGLEFLIYFQGNSAPDKSGLPSDRFSAERTGGSVSTLTIQRTQQEDSAVYLCASSSRRGGNTGELFFGEGSRLTVL.

This CDR3 is CASRLTNQMNTEAFF. As DNA, the CDR3 is TGTGCCAGCCGACTGACCAACCAAATGAACACTGAAGCTTTCTTT. The chain employs TRBV19 and TRBJ1-1, with unresolved D. Deletions cut 9 bases from V and 0 bases from J, with 17 bases between. From germline, CDR1 is LNHDA and CDR2 SQIVND (reference sequence). This CDR3 is built from 15 residues. Drawing the rest from reference TRBV19 and TRBJ1-1, the complete variable domain is DGGITQSPKYLFRKEGQNVTLSCEQNLNHDAMYWYRQDPGQGLRLIYYSQIVNDFQKGDIAEGYSVSREKKESFPLTVTSAQKNPTAFYLCASRLTNQMNTEAFFGQGTRLTVV.

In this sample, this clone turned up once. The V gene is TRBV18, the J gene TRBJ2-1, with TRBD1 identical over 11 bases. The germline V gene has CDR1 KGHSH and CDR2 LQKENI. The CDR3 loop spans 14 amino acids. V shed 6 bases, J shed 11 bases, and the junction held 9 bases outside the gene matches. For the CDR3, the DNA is TGTGCCAGCTCCACTAGTGGACAGGGGGCAAAGCAGTTCTTC. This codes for CASSTSGQGAKQFF.

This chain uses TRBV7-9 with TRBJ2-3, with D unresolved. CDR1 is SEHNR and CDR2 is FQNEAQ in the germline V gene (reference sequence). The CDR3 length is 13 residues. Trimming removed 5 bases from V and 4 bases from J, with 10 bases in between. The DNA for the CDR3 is TGTGCCAGCAGCCTCATGTTTCCAGATACGCAGTATTTT. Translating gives CASSLMFPDTQYF.

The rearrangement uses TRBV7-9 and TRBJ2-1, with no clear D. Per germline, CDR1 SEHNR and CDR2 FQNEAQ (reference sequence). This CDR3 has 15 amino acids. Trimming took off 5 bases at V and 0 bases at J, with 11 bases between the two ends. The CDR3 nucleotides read TGTGCCAGCAGCCCCCCACGGAGCTCCTACAATGAGCAGTTCTTC. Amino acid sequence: CASSPPRSSYNEQFF.